This TCR beta chain was identified during a study of shared T cell receptors in the human thymus. Assay: immunoSEQ multiplex PCR; the TCRdb copy retains only in-frame clones and omits some. This repertoire shows hundreds of thousands of clones, 70% to 90% found once; its top ten account for 0.01%. The V gene end was trimmed by 4 bases and the J gene end by 2 bases; junction bases not matched to a gene: 4. CDR3 length: 16 amino acids. The V gene's germline CDR1 is SGHAT and CDR2 FQNNGV. Separately, the same data were catalogued under a study of human thymus T cells.

The sequence was collected from a boy less than two years old with a congenital heart defect. Sequencing input: thymocytes. V gene TRBV11-2 combines with J gene TRBJ2-2, with 10 bases matching TRBD1. The chain's CDR3 is CASSCRTGGNTGELFF. The CDR3 DNA sequence: TGTGCCAGCAGCTGCCGGACAGGGGGAAACACCGGGGAGCTGTTTTTT.